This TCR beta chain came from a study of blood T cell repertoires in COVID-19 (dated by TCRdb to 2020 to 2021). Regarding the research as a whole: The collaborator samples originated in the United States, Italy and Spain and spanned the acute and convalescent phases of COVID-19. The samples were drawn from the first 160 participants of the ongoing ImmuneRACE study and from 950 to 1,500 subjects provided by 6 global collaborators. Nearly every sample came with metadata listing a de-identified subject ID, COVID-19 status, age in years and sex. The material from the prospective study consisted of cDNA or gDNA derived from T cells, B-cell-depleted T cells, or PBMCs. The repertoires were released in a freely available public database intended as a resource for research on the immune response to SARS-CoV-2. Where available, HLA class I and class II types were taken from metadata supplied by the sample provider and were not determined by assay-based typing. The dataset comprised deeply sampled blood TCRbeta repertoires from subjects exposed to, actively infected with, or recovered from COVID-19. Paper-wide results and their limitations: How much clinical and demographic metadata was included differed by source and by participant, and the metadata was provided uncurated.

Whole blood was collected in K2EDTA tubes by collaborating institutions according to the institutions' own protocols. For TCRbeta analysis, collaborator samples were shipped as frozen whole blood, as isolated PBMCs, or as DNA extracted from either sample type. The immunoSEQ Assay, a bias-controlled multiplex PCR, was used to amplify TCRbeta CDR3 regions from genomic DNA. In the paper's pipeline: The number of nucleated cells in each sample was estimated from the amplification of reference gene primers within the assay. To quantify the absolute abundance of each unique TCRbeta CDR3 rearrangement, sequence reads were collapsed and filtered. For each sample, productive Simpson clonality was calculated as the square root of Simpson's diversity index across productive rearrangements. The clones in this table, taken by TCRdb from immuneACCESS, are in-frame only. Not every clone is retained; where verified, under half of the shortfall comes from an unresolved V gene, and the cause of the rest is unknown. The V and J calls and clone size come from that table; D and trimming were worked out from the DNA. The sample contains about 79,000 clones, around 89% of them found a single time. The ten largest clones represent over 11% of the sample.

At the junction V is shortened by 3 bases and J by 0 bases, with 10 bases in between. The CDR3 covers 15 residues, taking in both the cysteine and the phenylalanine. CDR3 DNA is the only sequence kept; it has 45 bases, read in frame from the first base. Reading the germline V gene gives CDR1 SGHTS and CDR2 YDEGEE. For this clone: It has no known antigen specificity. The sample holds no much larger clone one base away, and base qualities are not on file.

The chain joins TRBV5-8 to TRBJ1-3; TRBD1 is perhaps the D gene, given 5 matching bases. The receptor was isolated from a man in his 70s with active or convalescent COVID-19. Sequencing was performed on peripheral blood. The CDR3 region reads CASSSTGSSGNTIYF. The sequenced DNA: TGTGCCAGCAGCTCTACAGGTAGCTCTGGAAACACCATATATTTT. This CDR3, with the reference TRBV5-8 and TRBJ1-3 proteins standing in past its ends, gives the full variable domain EAGVTQSPTHLIKTRGQQATLRCSPISGHTSVYWYQQALGLGLQFLLWYDEGEERNRGNFPPRFSGRQFPNYSSELNVNALELEDSALYLCASSSTGSSGNTIYFGEGSWLTVV.